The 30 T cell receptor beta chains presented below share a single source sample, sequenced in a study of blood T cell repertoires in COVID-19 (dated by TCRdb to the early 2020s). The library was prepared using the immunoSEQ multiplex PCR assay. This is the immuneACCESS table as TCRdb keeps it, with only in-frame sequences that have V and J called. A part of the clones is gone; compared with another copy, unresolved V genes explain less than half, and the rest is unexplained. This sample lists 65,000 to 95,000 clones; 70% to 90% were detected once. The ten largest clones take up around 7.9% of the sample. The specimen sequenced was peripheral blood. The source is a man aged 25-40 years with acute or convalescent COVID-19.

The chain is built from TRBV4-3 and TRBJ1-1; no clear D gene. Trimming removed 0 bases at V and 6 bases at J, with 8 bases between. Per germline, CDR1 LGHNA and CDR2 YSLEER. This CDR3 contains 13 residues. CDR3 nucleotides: TGCGCCAGCAGCCAAGAAGCGGAAGCTGAAGCTTTCTTT. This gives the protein CASSQEAEAEAFF.

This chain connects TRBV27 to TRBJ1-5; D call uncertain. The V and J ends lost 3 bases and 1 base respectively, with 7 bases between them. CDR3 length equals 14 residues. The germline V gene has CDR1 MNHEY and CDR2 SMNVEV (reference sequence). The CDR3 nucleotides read TGTGCCAGCAGTTTCGGGTTCAGCAATCAGCCCCAGCATTTT. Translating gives CASSFGFSNQPQHF.

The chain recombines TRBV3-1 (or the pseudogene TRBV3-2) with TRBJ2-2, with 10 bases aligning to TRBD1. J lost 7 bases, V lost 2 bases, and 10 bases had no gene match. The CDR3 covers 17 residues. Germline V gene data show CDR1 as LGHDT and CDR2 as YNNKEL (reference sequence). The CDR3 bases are TGTGCCAGCAGCCAAAAGTGGCCCGGGACAGGGGACGGGGAGCTGTTTTTT. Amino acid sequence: CASSQKWPGTGDGELFF.

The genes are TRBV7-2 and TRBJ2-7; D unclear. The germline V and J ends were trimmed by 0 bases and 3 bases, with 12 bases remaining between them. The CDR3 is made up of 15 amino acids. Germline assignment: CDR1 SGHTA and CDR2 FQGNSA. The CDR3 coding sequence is TGTGCCAGCAGCTTAGCCTCCCTAGGTAACTACGAGCAGTACTTC. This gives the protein CASSLASLGNYEQYF.

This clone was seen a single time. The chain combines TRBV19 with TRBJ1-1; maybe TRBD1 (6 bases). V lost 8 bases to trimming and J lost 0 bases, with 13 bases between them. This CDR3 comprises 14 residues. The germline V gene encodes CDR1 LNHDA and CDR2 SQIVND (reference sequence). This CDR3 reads CASSRQVMNTEAFF. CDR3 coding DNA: TGTGCCAGTTCAAGACAGGTTATGAACACTGAAGCTTTCTTT.

Written as DNA, the CDR3 is TGTGCCAGCATCGGTCAGGGGGACTACGAGCAGTACTTC. Its translation is CASIGQGDYEQYF. V usage is TRBV28 and J usage is TRBJ2-7; TRBD1 agrees at 7 bases. J gave up 3 bases and V 7 bases, and 6 bases lay outside the gene matches. CDR3 length: 13 residues. Germline values: CDR1 MDHEN, CDR2 SYDVKM.

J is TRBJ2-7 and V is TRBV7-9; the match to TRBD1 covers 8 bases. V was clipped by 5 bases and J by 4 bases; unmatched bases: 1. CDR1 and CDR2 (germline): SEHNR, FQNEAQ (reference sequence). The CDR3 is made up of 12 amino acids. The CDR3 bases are TGTGCCAGCAGCCGACAGGGGTACGAGCAGTACTTC. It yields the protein CASSRQGYEQYF.

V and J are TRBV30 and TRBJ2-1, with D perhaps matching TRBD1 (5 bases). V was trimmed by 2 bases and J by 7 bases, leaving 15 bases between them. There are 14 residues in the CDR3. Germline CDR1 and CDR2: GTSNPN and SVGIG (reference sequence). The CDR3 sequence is CAWSPQGMGNEQFF. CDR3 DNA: TGTGCCTGGAGTCCGCAGGGTATGGGGAATGAGCAGTTCTTC. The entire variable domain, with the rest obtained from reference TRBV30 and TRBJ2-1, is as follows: SQTIHQWPATLVQPVGSPLSLECTVEGTSNPNLYWYRQAAGRGLQLLFYSVGIGQISSEVPQNLSASRPQDRQFILSSKKLLLSDSGFYLCAWSPQGMGNEQFFGPGTRLTVL.

CDR3 loop: CASSLRQGRETQYF. The DNA of the CDR3 is TGTGCCAGCAGCTTGAGACAGGGGAGGGAGACCCAGTACTTC. V usage is TRBV5-6 and J usage is TRBJ2-5; TRBD1 agrees at 8 bases. Germline assignment: CDR1 SGHDT and CDR2 YYEEEE. The J segment lost 5 bases and the V segment lost 1 base, leaving 4 bases of the junction unmatched. The CDR3 spans 14 residues. The full variable domain, rest sourced from reference TRBV5-6 and TRBJ2-5, is DAGVTQSPTHLIKTRGQQVTLRCSPKSGHDTVSWYQQALGQGPQFIFQYYEEEERQRGNFPDRFSGHQFPNYSSELNVNALLLGDSALYLCASSLRQGRETQYFGPGTRLLVL.

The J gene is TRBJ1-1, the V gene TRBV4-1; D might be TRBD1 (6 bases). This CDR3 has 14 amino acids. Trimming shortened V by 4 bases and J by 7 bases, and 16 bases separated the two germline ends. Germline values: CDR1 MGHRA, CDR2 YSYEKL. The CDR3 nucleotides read TGCGCCAGCAGCCCCCCGGCAGGGGTAGATGAAGCTTTCTTT. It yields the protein CASSPPAGVDEAFF.

This CDR3 reads CASSAQSSAETQYF. CDR3 DNA: TGTGCCAGCAGCGCCCAAAGTTCCGCGGAGACCCAGTACTTC. The V gene is TRBV9, the J gene TRBJ2-5; D call uncertain. Trimming removed 3 bases from V and 5 bases from J, with 14 bases in between. The CDR3 is 14 amino acids. The germline gives CDR1 SGDLS, CDR2 YYNGEE.

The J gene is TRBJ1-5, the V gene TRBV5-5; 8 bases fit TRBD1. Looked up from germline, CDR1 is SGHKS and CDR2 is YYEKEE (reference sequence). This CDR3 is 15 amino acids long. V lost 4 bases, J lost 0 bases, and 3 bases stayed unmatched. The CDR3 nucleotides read TGTGCCAGCAGCCGACAGGGGTATAGCAATCAGCCCCAGCATTTT. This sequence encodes CASSRQGYSNQPQHF.

CDR3 amino acids: CASSLAGTGWAVAKNIQYF. The CDR3, as DNA: TGTGCCAGCAGCTTGGCCGGGACAGGGTGGGCGGTAGCCAAAAACATTCAGTACTTC. The J gene is TRBJ2-4, the V gene TRBV5-4; 9 bases agree with TRBD1. The CDR3 is 19 amino acids. CDR1 is SGHNT and CDR2 is YYREEE in the germline V gene (reference sequence). V shed 0 bases, J shed 0 bases, and the junction held 10 bases outside the gene matches. The complete variable domain, with remaining parts taken from reference TRBV5-4 and TRBJ2-4, reads ETGVTQSPTHLIKTRGQQVTLRCSSQSGHNTVSWYQQALGQGPQFIFQYYREEENGRGNFPPRFSGLQFPNYSSELNVNALELDDSALYLCASSLAGTGWAVAKNIQYFGAGTRLSVL.

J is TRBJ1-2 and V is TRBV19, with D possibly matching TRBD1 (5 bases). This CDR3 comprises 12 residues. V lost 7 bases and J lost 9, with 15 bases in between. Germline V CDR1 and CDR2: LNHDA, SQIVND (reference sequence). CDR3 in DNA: TGTGCCAGTACCAGAGACAGTTTAAGCTACACCTTC. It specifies CASTRDSLSYTF.

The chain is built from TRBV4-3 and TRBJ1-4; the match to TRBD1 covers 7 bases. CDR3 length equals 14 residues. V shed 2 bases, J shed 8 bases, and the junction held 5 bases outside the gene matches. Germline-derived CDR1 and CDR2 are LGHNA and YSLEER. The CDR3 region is CASSQSMTGEKLFF. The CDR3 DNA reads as TGCGCCAGCAGCCAAAGTATGACAGGGGAAAAACTGTTTTTT.

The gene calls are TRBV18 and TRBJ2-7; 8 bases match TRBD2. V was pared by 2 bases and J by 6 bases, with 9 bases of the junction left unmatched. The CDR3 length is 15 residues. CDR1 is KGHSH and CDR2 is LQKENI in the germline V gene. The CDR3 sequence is CASSPLIAGGGEQYF. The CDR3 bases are TGTGCCAGCTCACCATTGATTGCGGGAGGCGGCGAGCAGTACTTC.

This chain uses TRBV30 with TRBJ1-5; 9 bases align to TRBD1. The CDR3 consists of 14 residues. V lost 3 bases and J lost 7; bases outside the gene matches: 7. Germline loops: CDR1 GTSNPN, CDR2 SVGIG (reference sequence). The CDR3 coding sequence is TGTGCCTGGAGCGAAGGACAGGGGAAACAGCCCCAGCATTTT. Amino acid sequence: CAWSEGQGKQPQHF.

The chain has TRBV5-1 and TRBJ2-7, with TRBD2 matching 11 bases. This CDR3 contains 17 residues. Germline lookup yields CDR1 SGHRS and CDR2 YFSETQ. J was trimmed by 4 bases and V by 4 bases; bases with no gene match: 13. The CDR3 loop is CASSTGTTSGRKYEQYF. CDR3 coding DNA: TGCGCCAGCAGCACGGGTACAACTAGCGGGAGAAAGTACGAGCAGTACTTC.

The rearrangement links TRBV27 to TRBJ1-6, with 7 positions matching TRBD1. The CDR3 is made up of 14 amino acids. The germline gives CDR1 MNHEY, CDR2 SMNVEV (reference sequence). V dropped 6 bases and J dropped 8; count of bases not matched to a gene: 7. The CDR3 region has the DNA TGTGCCAGCAGGAATGACAGGGTGGATTCACCCCTCCACTTT. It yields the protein CASRNDRVDSPLHF.

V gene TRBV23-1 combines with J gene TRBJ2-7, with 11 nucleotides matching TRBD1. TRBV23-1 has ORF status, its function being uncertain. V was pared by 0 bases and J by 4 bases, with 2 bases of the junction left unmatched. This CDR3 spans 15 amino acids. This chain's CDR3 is CASSQSDRGPYEQYF. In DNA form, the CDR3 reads TGCGCCAGCAGTCAATCGGACAGGGGGCCTTACGAGCAGTACTTC.

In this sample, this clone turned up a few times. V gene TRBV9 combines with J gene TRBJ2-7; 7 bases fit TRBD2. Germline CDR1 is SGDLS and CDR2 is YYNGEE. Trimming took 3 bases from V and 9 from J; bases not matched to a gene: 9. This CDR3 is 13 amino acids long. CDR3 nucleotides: TGTGCCAGCAGCGAACTCCCCGCGGGGGTGCAGTACTTC. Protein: CASSELPAGVQYF.

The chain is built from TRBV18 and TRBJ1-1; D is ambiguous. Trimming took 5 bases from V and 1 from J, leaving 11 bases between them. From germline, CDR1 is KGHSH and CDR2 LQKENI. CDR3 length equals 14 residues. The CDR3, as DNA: TGTGCCAGCTCATCGGAGTTAGCGAACACTGAAGCTTTCTTT. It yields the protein CASSSELANTEAFF.

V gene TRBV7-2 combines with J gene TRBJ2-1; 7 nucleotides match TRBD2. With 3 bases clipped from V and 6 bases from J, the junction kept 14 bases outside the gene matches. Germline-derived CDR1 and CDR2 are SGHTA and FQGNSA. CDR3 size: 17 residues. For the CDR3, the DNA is TGTGCCAGCAGCTTTGTTCTGGCTAGCGGACTTCGCAATGAGCAGTTCTTC. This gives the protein CASSFVLASGLRNEQFF.

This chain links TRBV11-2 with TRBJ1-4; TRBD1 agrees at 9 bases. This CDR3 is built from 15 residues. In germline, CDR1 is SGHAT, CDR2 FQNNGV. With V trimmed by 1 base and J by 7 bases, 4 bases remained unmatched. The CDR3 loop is CASSLGDRDSEKLFF. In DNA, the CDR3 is TGTGCCAGCAGCTTAGGGGACAGGGATAGTGAAAAACTGTTTTTT.

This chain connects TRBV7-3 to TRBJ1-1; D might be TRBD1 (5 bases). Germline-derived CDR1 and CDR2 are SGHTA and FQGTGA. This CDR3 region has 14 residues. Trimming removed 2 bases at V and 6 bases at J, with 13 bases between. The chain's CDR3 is CASSLQGVGAEAFF. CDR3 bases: TGTGCCAGCAGCTTACAGGGTGTAGGGGCTGAAGCTTTCTTT.

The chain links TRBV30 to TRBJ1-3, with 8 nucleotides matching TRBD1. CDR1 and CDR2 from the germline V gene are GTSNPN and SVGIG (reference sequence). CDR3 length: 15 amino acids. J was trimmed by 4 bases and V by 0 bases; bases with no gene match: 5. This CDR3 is CAWSVQGARGNTIYF. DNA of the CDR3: TGTGCCTGGAGTGTGCAGGGGGCGCGGGGAAACACCATATATTTT.

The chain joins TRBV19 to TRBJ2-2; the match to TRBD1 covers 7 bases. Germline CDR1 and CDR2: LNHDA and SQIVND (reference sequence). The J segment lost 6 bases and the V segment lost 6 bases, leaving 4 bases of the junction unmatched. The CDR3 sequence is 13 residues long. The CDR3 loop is CASRDRGPGELFF. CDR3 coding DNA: TGTGCCAGTAGAGATAGGGGGCCCGGGGAGCTGTTTTTT.

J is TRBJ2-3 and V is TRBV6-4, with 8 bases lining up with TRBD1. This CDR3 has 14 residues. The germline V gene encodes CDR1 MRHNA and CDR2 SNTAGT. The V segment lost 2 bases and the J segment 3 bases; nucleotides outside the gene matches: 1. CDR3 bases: TGTGCCAGCAGTGACACAGGGGGGACAGATACGCAGTATTTT. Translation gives CASSDTGGTDTQYF.

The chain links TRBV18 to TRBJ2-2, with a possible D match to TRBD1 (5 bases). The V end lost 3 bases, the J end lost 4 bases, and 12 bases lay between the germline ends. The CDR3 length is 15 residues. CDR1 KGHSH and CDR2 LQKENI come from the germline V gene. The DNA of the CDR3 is TGTGCCAGCTCACCCGGAGACAGAGTCACCGGGGAGCTGTTTTTT. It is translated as CASSPGDRVTGELFF.

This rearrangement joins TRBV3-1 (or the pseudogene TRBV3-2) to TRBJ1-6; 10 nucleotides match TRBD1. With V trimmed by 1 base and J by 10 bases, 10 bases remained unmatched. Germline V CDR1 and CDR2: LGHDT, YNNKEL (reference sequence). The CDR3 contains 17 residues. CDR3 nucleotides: TGTGCCAGCAGCCAAGCCCGGGGACAGGGGAGATTCTCACCCCTCCACTTT. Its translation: CASSQARGQGRFSPLHF.